The 16 T cell receptor beta chains below all came from one sample that was sequenced in a study of T cells in women clearing cervical HPV infection (dated by TCRdb to the late 2010s). The library was made by the immunoSEQ multiplex PCR assay. This is the immuneACCESS table as TCRdb keeps it, with only in-frame sequences that have V and J called. A part of the clones is gone; compared with another copy, unresolved V genes explain less than half, and the rest is unexplained. The sample table records more than 30,000 clones. Less than 4% of the sample rests with the top ten. The specimen sequenced was blood buffy coat. The receptors here all came from a woman between 18 and 70 years old with a cervical HPV16 infection that either progressed to CIN3+ or cleared (not recorded which).

Worth noting for this clone: Coverage ceases 3 residues before the CDR3 finishes, and the germline J gene fills in the end. J is TRBJ2-1 and V is TRBV20-1, with D possibly TRBD2 on 6 matching bases. The CDR3 covers 13 residues. V gave up 4 bases and J gave up 9 bases, with 16 bases separating them. Germline CDR1 DFQATT, CDR2 SNEGSKA (reference sequence). CDR3 bases read: TGCAGTGCTACCGCCGAACTAGCACTTGAG. As protein: CSATAELALE. The whole CDR3 sequence reads CSATAELALEQFF.

The CDR3 sequence is CASSPGSGNQPQHF. CDR3 DNA, as far as it was read: TGTGCCAGTAGTCCAGGGTCGGGCAATCAGCCC. This chain joins TRBV19 and TRBJ1-5; D possibly corresponds to TRBD1 (5 bases). The CDR3 is cut off 3 residues early in the read; its end comes from the germline J gene. CDR1 and CDR2 from the germline V gene are LNHDA and SQIVND (reference sequence). Trimming took off 5 bases at V and 2 bases at J, with 10 bases between the two ends. The CDR3 is 14 amino acids. Looking up the rest from reference TRBV19 and TRBJ1-5 gives the full variable domain: DGGITQSPKYLFRKEGQNVTLSCEQNLNHDAMYWYRQDPGQGLRLIYYSQIVNDFQKGDIAEGYSVSREKKESFPLTVTSAQKNPTAFYLCASSPGSGNQPQHFGDGTRLSIL.

Details on this clone: The read finishes 3 residues shy of the CDR3 end, and the germline J gene is used to complete it. V usage is TRBV19 and J usage is TRBJ1-1; TRBD1 aligns across 7 bases. The V gene end was trimmed by 5 bases and the J gene end by 4 bases; junction bases not matched to a gene: 4. Germline V CDR1 and CDR2: LNHDA, SQIVND (reference sequence). This CDR3 has 13 residues. The CDR3: CASSPDRATEAFF. The sequenced part of the CDR3 DNA is TGTGCCAGTAGTCCCGACAGGGCCACTGAA.

A note on this clone: The sample holds other DNA sequences that translate to the same CDR3. The CDR3 spells CASSIGTGEQFF. The DNA read from the CDR3 is TGTGCCAGTAGTATAGGTACGGGTGAG. The chain combines TRBV19 with TRBJ2-1; D is ambiguous. The CDR3 goes on 3 residues after the read ends, and that part is filled in from the germline J gene. V shed 1 base and J shed 9 bases, with 7 bases lying between them. This CDR3 spans 12 amino acids. Germline V gene sequence: CDR1 LNHDA, CDR2 SQIVND (reference sequence).

Of note for this clone: The CDR3 end falls 3 residues outside the read, so it is completed with the germline J gene. This rearrangement joins TRBV7-9 to TRBJ1-2, with D maybe TRBD1 (6 bases). Germline assignment: CDR1 SEHNR and CDR2 FQNEAQ (reference sequence). The CDR3 runs to 15 residues. The chain's CDR3 is CASSFDRPSTDTYTF. Incomplete CDR3 DNA: TGTGCCAGCAGCTTTGACAGGCCGAGCACAGATACC.

In the case of this clone: Coverage ceases 3 residues before the CDR3 finishes, and the germline J gene fills in the end. The chain uses TRBV29-1 and TRBJ2-5; 10 bases map to TRBD1. Germline V gives CDR1 SQVTM, CDR2 ANQGSEA. This CDR3 region has 14 residues. Germline trimming cut 6 bases from V and 5 bases from J; bases unmatched to any gene: 9. The covered CDR3 bases are TGCAGCGTCCGAGACAGGGGGCGGCAGGAGACC. This sequence encodes CSVRDRGRQET. The CDR3 reads in full as CSVRDRGRQETQYF.

Turning to this clone: The CDR3 is cut off 3 residues early in the read; its end comes from the germline J gene. This chain uses TRBV30 with TRBJ1-3; unclear D gene. V lost 0 bases and J lost 2, with 11 bases in between. The CDR3 length is 15 residues. CDR1 is GTSNPN, CDR2 SVGIG, per germline (reference sequence). CDR3 DNA (partial): TGTGCCTGGAGTGTCCCGAGGGCCACTGGAAACACC. It codes for CAWSVPRATGNT. The whole CDR3 reads CAWSVPRATGNTIYF.

To note about this clone: Read coverage stops 3 residues before the CDR3 terminus; the germline J gene supplies the remainder. V gene TRBV7-6 combines with J gene TRBJ1-3; 7 bases are a match to TRBD1. The CDR3 loop spans 15 amino acids. CDR1 and CDR2 from the germline V gene are SGHVS and FNYEAQ. Partial CDR3 DNA: TGTGCCAGCAGCCCCCTGGGGACAGTAGAGGGGACC. Its translation: CASSPLGTVEGT. The whole CDR3 protein reads CASSPLGTVEGTIYF.

A word on this clone: The read terminates 3 residues before the CDR3 end, so the remaining end is supplied by the germline J gene. This rearrangement joins TRBV20-1 to TRBJ2-2; weak D call: TRBD1 (6 bases). The CDR3 consists of 13 residues. V lost 1 base and J 7 bases, leaving 10 bases between the germline ends. Germline V gene lookup returns CDR1 DFQATT and CDR2 SNEGSKA (reference sequence). CDR3 protein: CSARGTASGELFF. CDR3 DNA (partial): TGCAGTGCTAGAGGGACAGCCAGCGGGGAG.

On this clone itself: From the germline J gene comes the end of the CDR3, since the read stops 3 residues before it. The chain recombines TRBV7-9 with TRBJ1-3; D is unresolved. The V gene lost 2 bases and the J gene lost 0 bases, with 8 bases spanning the gap. Germline V lookup: CDR1 SEHNR, CDR2 FQNEAQ (reference sequence). The CDR3 runs 15 residues. The DNA read from the CDR3 is TGTGCCAGCAGCTTAAACAGCTTCTCTGGAAACACC. Translated: CASSLNSFSGNT. The whole CDR3 sequence is CASSLNSFSGNTIYF. The full variable domain, in which reference TRBV7-9 and TRBJ1-3 provide the parts outside the CDR3, is DTGVSQNPRHKITKRGQNVTFRCDPISEHNRLYWYRQTLGQGPEFLTYFQNEAQLEKSRLLSDRFSAERPKGSFSTLEIQRTEQGDSAMYLCASSLNSFSGNTIYFGEGSWLTVV.

The CDR3 DNA, read in part, is TGTGCCAGCAGCTTCCGACAGGGAACCTACAATGAG. This sequence encodes CASSFRQGTYNE. The CDR3 reads in full as CASSFRQGTYNEQFF. The V and J genes are TRBV7-2 and TRBJ2-1, with 7 bases fitting TRBD1. With the read ending 3 residues before the CDR3 end, the germline J gene is used to fill in that end. Germline CDR1 is SGHTA and CDR2 is FQGNSA. Trimming at V came to 3 bases and at J to 2 bases, leaving 4 bases not matched to a gene. The CDR3 contains 15 residues.

On this clone itself: The missing CDR3 end, 3 residues past where the read stops, is filled in from the germline J gene. The rearrangement joins TRBV20-1 to TRBJ1-2; TRBD1 is a possible D gene (6 bases). The CDR3 has 13 amino acids. Trimming left V 0 bases short and J 7 bases short, with 12 bases between. Germline V gene sequence: CDR1 DFQATT, CDR2 SNEGSKA (reference sequence). The CDR3 bases that were read are TGCAGTGCTAGAGATGGGGGCCCGAGTGGC. Amino acid sequence: CSARDGGPSG. The CDR3 as a whole reads CSARDGGPSGYTF.

About this clone: The read finishes 3 residues shy of the CDR3 end, and the germline J gene is used to complete it. The chain has TRBV19 and TRBJ1-5; possible D gene TRBD1, 6 bases. In germline, CDR1 is LNHDA, CDR2 SQIVND (reference sequence). The CDR3 contains 14 residues. Trimming removed 6 bases from V and 7 bases from J, with 16 bases in between. Incomplete CDR3 DNA: TGTGCCAGTAGCCCACAGGGCAATGGCCAGCCC. Translating it yields CASSPQGNGQP. The CDR3 reads in full as CASSPQGNGQPQHF. The whole variable domain, remainder taken from reference TRBV19 and TRBJ1-5, is DGGITQSPKYLFRKEGQNVTLSCEQNLNHDAMYWYRQDPGQGLRLIYYSQIVNDFQKGDIAEGYSVSREKKESFPLTVTSAQKNPTAFYLCASSPQGNGQPQHFGDGTRLSIL.

In regard to this clone: The CDR3 extends 3 residues past the end of the read, so its final part is completed from the germline J gene. The chain joins TRBV7-2 to TRBJ2-1; no firm D call. V was trimmed by 4 bases and J by 4 bases, leaving 14 bases between them. The CDR3 totals 15 residues. The germline V gene has CDR1 SGHTA and CDR2 FQGNSA. Partial CDR3 DNA: TGTGCCAGCAGCTCCTACGAGAACCTGTACAATGAG. Its protein is CASSSYENLYNE. The full-length CDR3 reads as CASSSYENLYNEQFF.

With regard to this clone: The read gets to within 3 residues of the CDR3 end, and the germline J gene fills in the rest. The gene calls are TRBV20-1 and TRBJ2-1, with 12 bases that match TRBD2. Germline V CDR1 and CDR2: DFQATT, SNEGSKA (reference sequence). V lost 5 bases to trimming and J lost 4 bases; unmatched junction nucleotides: 12. This CDR3 is 17 amino acids long. The CDR3 bases that were read are TGCAGTGCTCCTTCCCACAGTCTAGCGGGGGGGTACAATGAG. It yields the protein CSAPSHSLAGGYNE. The entire CDR3 reads CSAPSHSLAGGYNEQFF.

Turning to this clone: The CDR3 is cut off 3 residues early in the read; its end comes from the germline J gene. V gene TRBV10-3 combines with J gene TRBJ1-1, with a weak D call TRBD1 (5 bases). The germline V and J ends were trimmed by 7 bases and 0 bases, with 9 bases remaining between them. The CDR3 loop spans 13 amino acids. Looked up from germline, CDR1 is ENHRY and CDR2 is SYGVKD. The CDR3 DNA, read in part, is TGTGCCATCAAGCAGGGTGTGAACACTGAA. Translated: CAIKQGVNTE. The full CDR3 is CAIKQGVNTEAFF.